This T cell receptor (beta chain) originates from a study of blood T cell repertoires in COVID-19. The CDR3 spans 14 residues. Between the trimmed V and J ends, which lost 3 bases and 1 base, there was a span of 9 bases. Germline V lookup: CDR1 LNHDA, CDR2 SQIVND (reference sequence). The study counted Cohort 3 donors as recovered given two negative PCRs, clearance, or symptom resolution. Original methodology: Cell counts per sample came from amplifying reference gene primers. TCRdb keeps only in-frame clones here, not all; method: immunoSEQ multiplex PCR. V, J and clone size derive from that table, while D and trimming were established from the DNA sequence. This sample has 150,000 to 200,000 clones; roughly 90% occur once, and the top ten carry 7% to 7.5%.

Sequencing used PBMCs or T cells enriched from blood (not recorded which). The J gene is TRBJ1-1, the V gene TRBV19, with a possible D match to TRBD1 (6 bases). The receptor was derived from a woman aged 45-60 years who had recovered from COVID-19. The DNA of the CDR3 is TGTGCCAGTAGTATGGGGACACCGAACACTGAAGCTTTCTTT. The encoded protein is CASSMGTPNTEAFF.